A selection of T cell receptor beta chains follows, all from one sample in a study of blood T cell repertoires in COVID-19. Using immunoSEQ multiplex PCR, the repertoire was profiled, and TCRdb retains in-frame clones only, with some absent. The sample consists of 65,000 to 90,000 clones, roughly three quarters of them appearing once. Sequenced sample: peripheral blood. These receptor sequences come from a man between 65 and 80 years old with COVID-19, enrolled during active disease. Both conserved end residues are part of each CDR3. D genes are given only for firm matches. The size field is filled for only some rows; it gives once, few, many or a size class.

v_call	j_call	clone_size	d_call	cdr3_aa	cdr3_nt
TRBV6-2/TRBV6-3	TRBJ2-1	.	.	CASSYPPFQRRNEQFF	TGTGCCAGCAGTTACCCCCCTTTTCAGAGGCGCAATGAGCAGTTCTTC
TRBV4-2	TRBJ2-7	.	.	CASSQGGGAGEQYF	TGTGCCAGCAGCCAAGGGGGGGGCGCGGGCGAGCAGTACTTC
TRBV18	TRBJ1-5	few	.	CASSLRDSNQPQHF	TGTGCCAGCTCACTGCGGGACAGCAATCAGCCCCAGCATTTT
TRBV11-3	TRBJ2-5	.	TRBD1	CASSLGQGQQETQYF	TGTGCCAGCAGCCTCGGACAGGGTCAACAAGAGACCCAGTACTTC
TRBV4-3	TRBJ2-5	.	.	CASTLTGVGETQYF	TGCGCCAGCACCTTGACGGGGGTAGGCGAGACCCAGTACTTC
TRBV7-2	TRBJ1-5	.	TRBD1	CASRGTGGNQPQHF	TGTGCCAGCAGGGGGACAGGGGGCAATCAGCCCCAGCATTTT
TRBV7-9	TRBJ1-6	few	.	CASSRETPGSPLHF	TGTGCCAGCAGCAGGGAGACGCCGGGTTCACCCCTCCACTTT
TRBV7-8	TRBJ1-5	.	.	CASSLVTGLGSNQPQHF	TGTGCCAGCAGCTTAGTAACAGGGCTGGGCAGCAATCAGCCCCAGCATTTT
TRBV15	TRBJ2-1	once	.	CATSRVQGFSSYNEQFF	TGTGCCACCAGCAGAGTACAGGGTTTTAGCTCCTACAATGAGCAGTTCTTC
TRBV29-1	TRBJ2-7	few	.	CSVEERLGYEQYF	TGCAGCGTTGAAGAACGACTGGGCTACGAGCAGTACTTC
TRBV28	TRBJ2-7	.	TRBD1	CASRTGGRDEQYF	TGTGCCAGTAGGACAGGGGGAAGGGACGAGCAGTACTTC
TRBV6-6	TRBJ1-5	.	.	CASSYSAGPQHF	TGTGCCAGCAGTTACTCTGCAGGCCCCCAGCATTTT
TRBV27	TRBJ2-3	.	TRBD2	CASSRLAGAVDTQYF	TGTGCCAGCAGTCGACTAGCGGGAGCGGTAGATACGCAGTATTTT
TRBV9	TRBJ2-5	.	.	CASSVFKGDPMGETQYF	TGTGCCAGCAGCGTATTTAAGGGAGACCCGATGGGGGAGACCCAGTACTTC